These 26 T cell receptor beta chains originate from one sample sequenced in a study of shared clonotypes between healthy human individuals. TCRdb's table, derived via immunoSEQ multiplex PCR, lists solely in-frame clones and lacks some. Of about 1 million clones listed, 65% to 80% are singletons. Sequenced sample: memory CD4+ T cells sorted from blood. As for subset: CD45RA-negative fraction. The receptors were sampled from a man between 18 and 29 years old in good health.

The V and J genes are TRBV5-1 and TRBJ2-5; D is possibly TRBD1 (6 bases). This CDR3 is built from 15 residues. CDR1 and CDR2 (germline): SGHRS, YFSETQ. Trimming removed 2 bases from V and 3 bases from J, with 14 bases in between. In nucleotides, the CDR3 is TGCGCCAGCAGCTTAAACACCGGGACAAAAGAGACCCAGTACTTC. It specifies CASSLNTGTKETQYF.

The chain is built from TRBV27 and TRBJ2-1, with 9 bases that match TRBD2. The CDR3 has 15 amino acids. Germline V gene sequence: CDR1 MNHEY, CDR2 SMNVEV (reference sequence). Losses at the gene ends were 1 base for V and 8 bases for J; bases not matched to a gene: 6. CDR3 loop: CASSLYGGGAYEQFF. The CDR3 nucleotides are TGTGCCAGCAGTTTATACGGCGGGGGGGCTTATGAGCAGTTCTTC.

This sequence joins TRBV11-2 and TRBJ1-6, with TRBD1 identical over 7 bases. From germline, CDR1 is SGHAT and CDR2 FQNNGV. The CDR3 consists of 15 residues. Trimming took 5 bases from V and 4 from J; bases not matched to a gene: 5. The CDR3 coding sequence is TGTGCCAGCAGCGTAAGGGACAGTTATAATTCACCCCTCCACTTT. Translation: CASSVRDSYNSPLHF.

DNA of the CDR3: TGCGCCAGCAGCTCCCGACGGGGGAAAGGGAATGAGCAGTTCTTC. It is translated as CASSSRRGKGNEQFF. The genes are TRBV5-1 and TRBJ2-1, with a possible D match to TRBD2 (6 bases). This CDR3 has 15 amino acids. Germline loops: CDR1 SGHRS, CDR2 YFSETQ. The V end lost 3 bases, the J end lost 7 bases, and 17 bases lay between the germline ends.

The V call is TRBV15, the J call TRBJ2-5, with unresolved D. This CDR3 has 12 residues. Between the trimmed V and J ends, which lost 5 bases and 5 bases, there was a span of 9 bases. The germline V gene encodes CDR1 LNHNV and CDR2 YYDKDF (reference sequence). CDR3 loop: CATSPSRETQYF. The CDR3 DNA follows: TGTGCCACCAGCCCTTCCAGGGAGACCCAGTACTTC.

The table lists this clone with a few counts. J is TRBJ1-5 and V is TRBV7-2; D unclear. CDR1 SGHTA and CDR2 FQGNSA come from the germline V gene. This CDR3 spans 14 amino acids. Trimming stripped 3 bases from V and 2 bases from J, with 8 bases between. The CDR3 loop reads CASSFRRGNQPQHF. The CDR3 DNA reads TGTGCCAGCAGCTTTCGGAGGGGCAATCAGCCCCAGCATTTT.

V gene TRBV10-2 combines with J gene TRBJ2-3, with 9 bases aligning to TRBD2. V was pared by 10 bases and J by 6 bases, with 5 bases of the junction left unmatched. Germline CDR1 reads WSHSY; CDR2 reads SAAADI. The length of the CDR3 is 12 residues. Written as DNA, the CDR3 is TGCGCCACCCTGGCGGGAGGGGATACGCAGTATTTT. It encodes CATLAGGDTQYF.

This clone has just a few counts. As DNA, the CDR3 is TGTGCCAGGACAGAGTTGAACACTGAAGCTTTCTTT. This sequence encodes CARTELNTEAFF. V usage is TRBV27 and J usage is TRBJ1-1; D is possibly TRBD1 (5 bases). The germline V and J ends were trimmed by 9 bases and 0 bases, with 8 bases remaining between them. The CDR3 has 12 amino acids. CDR1 is MNHEY, CDR2 SMNVEV, per germline (reference sequence).

J is TRBJ2-7 and V is TRBV20-1, with D unclear. V was pared by 7 bases and J by 5 bases, with 12 bases between. CDR1 DFQATT and CDR2 SNEGSKA come from the germline V gene (reference sequence). The length of the CDR3 is 11 residues. CDR3 amino acids: CSVTARDEQYF. The CDR3 bases are TGCAGTGTAACAGCTCGTGACGAGCAGTACTTC.

V usage is TRBV30 and J usage is TRBJ1-4; 11 bases are shared with TRBD1. The CDR3 is 14 residues long. Trimming removed 3 bases from V and 6 bases from J; junction bases left unmatched: 3. Germline loops: CDR1 GTSNPN, CDR2 SVGIG (reference sequence). CDR3 nucleotides: TGTGCCTGGAGACCGGGACAGGGGGATGAAAAACTGTTTTTT. Translation: CAWRPGQGDEKLFF.

In this sample, this clone turned up once. The chain is built from TRBV19 and TRBJ2-3, with TRBD2 identical over 7 bases. The V segment lost 4 bases and the J segment 2 bases; nucleotides outside the gene matches: 3. CDR3 length equals 14 residues. Germline V gene lookup returns CDR1 LNHDA and CDR2 SQIVND (reference sequence). CDR3 sequence: CASSRDYSTDTQYF. DNA of the CDR3: TGTGCCAGTAGTAGGGACTATTCCACAGATACGCAGTATTTT.

V usage is TRBV7-2 and J usage is TRBJ2-7; either TRBD1 or TRBD2 may fit D (6 bases each). Trimming left V 2 bases short and J 3 bases short, with 11 bases between. The CDR3 loop spans 14 amino acids. Germline V CDR1 and CDR2: SGHTA, FQGNSA. CDR3 nucleotides: TGTGCCAGCAGCTTACCAGGAGGGGGCTACGAGCAGTACTTC. Amino acids: CASSLPGGGYEQYF.

V usage is TRBV6-5 and J usage is TRBJ2-6, with D unresolved. The CDR3 sequence is 15 residues long. Trimming left V 2 bases short and J 1 base short, with 6 bases between. The germline V gene has CDR1 MNHEY and CDR2 SVGAGI. CDR3: CASSYGWSGANVLTF. DNA for the CDR3: TGTGCCAGCAGTTACGGTTGGTCTGGGGCCAACGTCCTGACTTTC.

On this clone: Within the sample, other DNA sequences also encode this same CDR3. The gene calls are TRBV18 and TRBJ1-5; D remains ambiguous. This CDR3 contains 13 residues. Germline loops: CDR1 KGHSH, CDR2 LQKENI. The V and J ends lost 1 base and 4 bases respectively, with 5 bases between them. The CDR3 DNA follows: TGTGCCAGCTCACCACAGAGAAATCAGCCCCAGCATTTT. Its translation is CASSPQRNQPQHF.

The J gene is TRBJ2-2, the V gene TRBV18, with D unclear. Trimming removed 0 bases from V and 0 bases from J, with 8 bases in between. CDR1 is KGHSH and CDR2 is LQKENI in the germline V gene. CDR3 length: 16 residues. CDR3 in amino acids: CASSPPIISNTGELFF. The CDR3 coding sequence is TGTGCCAGCTCACCACCAATCATATCGAACACCGGGGAGCTGTTTTTT.

The chain links TRBV5-1 to TRBJ2-1; TRBD2 is a possible D gene (6 bases). The CDR3 has 15 residues. Germline lookup yields CDR1 SGHRS and CDR2 YFSETQ. Trimming pared 2 bases from V and 0 bases from J, leaving 9 bases between. The CDR3 bases are TGCGCCAGCAGCTTTGACGGGAGCTCCTACAATGAGCAGTTCTTC. Amino acids: CASSFDGSSYNEQFF.

This rearrangement joins TRBV19 to TRBJ2-3; 11 nucleotides align to TRBD2. Germline CDR1 reads LNHDA; CDR2 reads SQIVND (reference sequence). This CDR3 spans 15 amino acids. The V segment lost 7 bases and the J segment 6 bases; nucleotides outside the gene matches: 9. The CDR3 DNA is TGTGCCAGTACCCCGACTAGCGGGGCTATGGATACGCAGTATTTT. The encoded protein is CASTPTSGAMDTQYF.

This chain connects TRBV5-1 to TRBJ2-2; TRBD2 matches 7 bases. The CDR3 totals 15 residues. V was pared by 0 bases and J by 10 bases, with 9 bases of the junction left unmatched. Germline loops: CDR1 SGHRS, CDR2 YFSETQ. The CDR3 region is CASSLEVGGFPELFF. The CDR3 DNA reads TGCGCCAGCAGCTTGGAAGTGGGAGGGTTCCCGGAGCTGTTTTTT.

This clone was observed many times. This rearrangement joins TRBV6-5 to TRBJ2-2, with TRBD2 matching 10 bases. CDR1 is MNHEY, CDR2 SVGAGI, per germline. Unmatched junction bases numbered 8, after V lost 4 bases and J lost 6 bases. The CDR3 contains 16 residues. The CDR3 DNA reads TGTGCCAGCAGTTTAGGTAGCGGGGGGATGTCCGGGGAGCTGTTTTTT. Translation: CASSLGSGGMSGELFF.

The V call is TRBV5-1, the J call TRBJ1-2; D not resolved. V was shortened by 4 bases and J by 1 base, with 8 bases between the two germline ends. There are 13 residues in the CDR3. CDR1 SGHRS and CDR2 YFSETQ come from the germline V gene. The CDR3 loop is CASSPDLNYGYTF. In nucleotides, the CDR3 is TGCGCCAGCAGCCCCGACCTTAACTATGGCTACACCTTC.

The chain has TRBV18 and TRBJ1-2; D not resolved. Trimming left V 3 bases short and J 6 bases short, with 8 bases between. CDR1 and CDR2 from the germline V gene are KGHSH and LQKENI. This CDR3 has 12 residues. In DNA form, the CDR3 reads TGTGCCAGCTCACCTTCGCGGGATGGCTACACCTTC. Its translation is CASSPSRDGYTF.

The chain joins TRBV18 to TRBJ2-1; D is perhaps TRBD1 (6 bases). Germline V gene sequence: CDR1 KGHSH, CDR2 LQKENI. This CDR3 has 13 residues. Trimming removed 1 base at V and 8 bases at J, with 9 bases between. The CDR3 is CASSPHRDDEQFF. The CDR3, as DNA: TGTGCCAGCTCACCACACAGGGACGATGAGCAGTTCTTC.

The chain recombines TRBV11-2 with TRBJ1-4; TRBD1 aligns across 8 bases. Germline values: CDR1 SGHAT, CDR2 FQNNGV. Losses at the gene ends were 5 bases for V and 5 bases for J; bases not matched to a gene: 7. The CDR3 extends over 15 amino acids. CDR3 residues: CASSTPTGENEKLFF. The CDR3 DNA is TGTGCCAGCAGCACACCGACAGGGGAAAATGAAAAACTGTTTTTT.

The J gene is TRBJ2-7, the V gene TRBV19; 9 bases line up with TRBD1. There are 14 residues in the CDR3. Losses at the gene ends were 5 bases for V and 5 bases for J; bases not matched to a gene: 7. The germline V gene has CDR1 LNHDA and CDR2 SQIVND (reference sequence). CDR3 bases: TGTGCCAGTAGTGCATCACAGGGGGCTAACGAGCAGTACTTC. Its protein is CASSASQGANEQYF.

This chain uses TRBV6-9 with TRBJ2-2, with a possible D match to TRBD2 (5 bases). The V end lost 0 bases, the J end lost 2 bases, and 19 bases lay between the germline ends. The CDR3 totals 19 residues. CDR1 is MNHGY, CDR2 SVAAGI, per germline. The CDR3 DNA reads as TGTGCCAGCAGTTATTCCTCCAGGACTGTCCAATTTAACACCGGGGAGCTGTTTTTT. Translating it yields CASSYSSRTVQFNTGELFF.

The gene calls are TRBV2 and TRBJ1-1, with D perhaps TRBD1 (5 bases). V gave up 3 bases and J gave up 0 bases, with 8 bases separating them. Germline-derived CDR1 and CDR2 are SNHLY and FYNNEI. This CDR3 contains 14 residues. The DNA of the CDR3 is TGTGCCAGCAGTGAGGGGGGTTTGAACACTGAAGCTTTCTTT. It codes for CASSEGGLNTEAFF.